This T cell receptor (beta chain) was recorded in a study of OX40 agonist ivuxolimab in advanced cancers. The germline V gene has CDR1 LNHDA and CDR2 SQIVND (reference sequence). This CDR3 is built from 15 residues. This clone is a singleton in its sample. Using immunoSEQ multiplex PCR, the repertoire was profiled, and TCRdb retains in-frame clones only, with some absent. The table has fewer than 20,000 clones, less than 90% seen once. Sample: CD4+ or CD8+ T cells sorted from blood, taken in a trial of the OX40 agonist ivuxolimab. The chain uses TRBV19 and TRBJ2-5; 10 bases agree with TRBD1. The end of the DNA is better explained by TRBJ2-7, so the J call may be wrong. The sequence came from an adult with an advanced solid tumor such as melanoma, head and neck, liver or kidney cancer. CDR3 region: CASSLGQGGRNEQYF. The CDR3, as DNA: TGTGCCAGTAGCCTAGGACAGGGGGGGAGGAACGAGCAGTACTTC.